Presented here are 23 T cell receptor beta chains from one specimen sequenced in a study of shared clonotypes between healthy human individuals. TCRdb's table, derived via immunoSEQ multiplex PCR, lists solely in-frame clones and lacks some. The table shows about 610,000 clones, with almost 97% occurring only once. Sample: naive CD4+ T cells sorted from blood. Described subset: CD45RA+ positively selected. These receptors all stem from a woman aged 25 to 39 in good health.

CDR3 residues: CASSKVVGRGRKNTQYF. For the CDR3, the DNA is TGTGCCAGCAGCAAAGTAGTGGGCAGGGGGAGGAAGAATACGCAGTATTTT. The chain carries TRBV21-1 and TRBJ2-3; TRBD1 is the table's D call and was not checked against the DNA. TRBV21-1 is given as a pseudogene. CDR3 length equals 17 residues.

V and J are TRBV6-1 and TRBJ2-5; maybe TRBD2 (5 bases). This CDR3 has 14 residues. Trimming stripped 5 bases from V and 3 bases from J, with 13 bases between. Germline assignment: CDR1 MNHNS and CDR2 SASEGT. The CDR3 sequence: CASSLGVDKETQYF. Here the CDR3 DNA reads TGTGCCAGCAGTCTGGGAGTTGATAAAGAGACCCAGTACTTC.

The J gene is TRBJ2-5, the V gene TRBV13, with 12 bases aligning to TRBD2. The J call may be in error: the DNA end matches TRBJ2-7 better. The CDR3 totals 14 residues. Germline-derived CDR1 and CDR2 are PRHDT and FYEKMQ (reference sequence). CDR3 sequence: CASTTSGSPHEQYF. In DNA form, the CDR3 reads TGTGCCAGCACGACTAGCGGGAGTCCCCACGAGCAGTACTTC.

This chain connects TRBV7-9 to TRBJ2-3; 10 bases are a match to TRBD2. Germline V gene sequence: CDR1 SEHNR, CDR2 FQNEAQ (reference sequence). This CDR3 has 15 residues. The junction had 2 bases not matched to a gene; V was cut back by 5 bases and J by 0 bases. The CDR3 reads CASSEGLASTDTQYF. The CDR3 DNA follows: TGTGCCAGCAGCGAGGGACTAGCGAGCACAGATACGCAGTATTTT. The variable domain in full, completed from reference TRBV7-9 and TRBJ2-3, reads DTGVSQNPRHKITKRGQNVTFRCDPISEHNRLYWYRQTLGQGPEFLTYFQNEAQLEKSRLLSDRFSAERPKGSFSTLEIQRTEQGDSAMYLCASSEGLASTDTQYFGPGTRLTVL.

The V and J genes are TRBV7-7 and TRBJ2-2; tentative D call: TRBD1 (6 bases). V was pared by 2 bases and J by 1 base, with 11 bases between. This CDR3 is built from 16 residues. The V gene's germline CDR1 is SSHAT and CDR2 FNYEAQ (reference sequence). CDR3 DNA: TGTGCCAGCAGCTTATTGCCGGGACAGAACACCGGGGAGCTGTTTTTT. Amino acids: CASSLLPGQNTGELFF.

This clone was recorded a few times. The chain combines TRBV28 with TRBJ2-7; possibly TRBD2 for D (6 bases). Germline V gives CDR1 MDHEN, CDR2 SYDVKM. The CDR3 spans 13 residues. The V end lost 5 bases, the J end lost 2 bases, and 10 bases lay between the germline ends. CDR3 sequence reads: CASSRTMPYEQYF. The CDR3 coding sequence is TGTGCCAGCAGTCGGACTATGCCCTACGAGCAGTACTTC. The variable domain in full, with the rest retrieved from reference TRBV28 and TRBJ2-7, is DVKVTQSSRYLVKRTGEKVFLECVQDMDHENMFWYRQDPGLGLRLIYFSYDVKMKEKGDIPEGYSVSREKKERFSLILESASTNQTSMYLCASSRTMPYEQYFGPGTRLTVT.

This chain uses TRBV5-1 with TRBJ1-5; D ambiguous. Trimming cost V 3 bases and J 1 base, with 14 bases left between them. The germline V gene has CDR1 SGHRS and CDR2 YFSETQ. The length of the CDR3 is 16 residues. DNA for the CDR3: TGCGCCAGCAGCTCTGACCCAGGCGGGAGCAATCAGCCCCAGCATTTT. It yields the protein CASSSDPGGSNQPQHF.

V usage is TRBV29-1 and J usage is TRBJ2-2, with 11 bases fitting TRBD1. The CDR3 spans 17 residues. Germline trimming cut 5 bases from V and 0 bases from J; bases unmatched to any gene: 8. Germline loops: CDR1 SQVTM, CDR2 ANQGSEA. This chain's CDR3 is CSVSPGQGVSNTGELFF. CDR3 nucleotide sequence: TGCAGCGTTTCCCCGGGACAGGGGGTTTCGAACACCGGGGAGCTGTTTTTT.

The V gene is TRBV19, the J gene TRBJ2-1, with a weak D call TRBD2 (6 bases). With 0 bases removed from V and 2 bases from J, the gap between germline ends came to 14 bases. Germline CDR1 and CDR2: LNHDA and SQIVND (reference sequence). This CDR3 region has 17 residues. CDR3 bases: TGTGCCAGTAGTATAGATCGGGCTAGCGTCGCCTACAATGAGCAGTTCTTC. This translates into CASSIDRASVAYNEQFF.

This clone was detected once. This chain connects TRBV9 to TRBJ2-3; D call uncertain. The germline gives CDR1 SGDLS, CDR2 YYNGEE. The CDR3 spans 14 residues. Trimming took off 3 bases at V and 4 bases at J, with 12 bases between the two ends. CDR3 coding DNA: TGTGCCAGCAGCGAGGACCCGGTCCCAGATACGCAGTATTTT. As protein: CASSEDPVPDTQYF.

The CDR3 loop reads CASSRDAGNTIYF. As DNA, the CDR3 is TGCGCCAGCAGCCGGGACGCCGGAAACACCATATATTTT. The chain employs TRBV5-1 and TRBJ1-3; D is perhaps TRBD1 (5 bases). Germline V lookup: CDR1 SGHRS, CDR2 YFSETQ. This CDR3 comprises 13 residues. The V and J ends lost 4 bases and 4 bases respectively, with 9 bases between them.

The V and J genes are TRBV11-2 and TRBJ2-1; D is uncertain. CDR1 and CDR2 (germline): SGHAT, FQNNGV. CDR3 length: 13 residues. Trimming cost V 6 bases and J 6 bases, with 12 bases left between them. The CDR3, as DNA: TGTGCCAGCAGTTCCCCGGCGATCAATGAGCAGTTCTTC. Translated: CASSSPAINEQFF. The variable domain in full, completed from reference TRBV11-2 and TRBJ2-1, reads EAGVAQSPRYKIIEKRQSVAFWCNPISGHATLYWYQQILGQGPKLLIQFQNNGVVDDSQLPKDRFSAERLKGVDSTLKIQPAKLEDSAVYLCASSSPAINEQFFGPGTRLTVL.

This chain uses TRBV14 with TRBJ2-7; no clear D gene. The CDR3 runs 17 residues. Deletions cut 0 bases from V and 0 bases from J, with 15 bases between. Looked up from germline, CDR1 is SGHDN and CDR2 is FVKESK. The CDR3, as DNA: TGTGCCAGCAGCCAAGAGGCTGGGCAGGTATACTCCTACGAGCAGTACTTC. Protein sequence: CASSQEAGQVYSYEQYF. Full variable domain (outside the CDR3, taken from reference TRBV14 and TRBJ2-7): EAGVTQFPSHSVIEKGQTVTLRCDPISGHDNLYWYRRVMGKEIKFLLHFVKESKQDESGMPNNRFLAERTGGTYSTLKVQPAELEDSGVYFCASSQEAGQVYSYEQYFGPGTRLTVT.

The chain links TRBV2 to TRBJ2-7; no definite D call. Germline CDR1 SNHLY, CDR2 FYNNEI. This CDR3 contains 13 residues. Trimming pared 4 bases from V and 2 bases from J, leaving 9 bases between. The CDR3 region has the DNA TGTGCCAGCAGTGTTGTGCTAGCCTACGAGCAGTACTTC. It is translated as CASSVVLAYEQYF.

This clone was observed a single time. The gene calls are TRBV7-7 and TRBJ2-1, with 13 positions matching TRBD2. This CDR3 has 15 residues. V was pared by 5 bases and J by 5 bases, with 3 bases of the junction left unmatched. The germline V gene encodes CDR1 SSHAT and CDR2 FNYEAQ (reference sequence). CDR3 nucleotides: TGTGCCAGCAGCCCCGGACTAGCGGGAGACAATGAGCAGTTCTTC. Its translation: CASSPGLAGDNEQFF.

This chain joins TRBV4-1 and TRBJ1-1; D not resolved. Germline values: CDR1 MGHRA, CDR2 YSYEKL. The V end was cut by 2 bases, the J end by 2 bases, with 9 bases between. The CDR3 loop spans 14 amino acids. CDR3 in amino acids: CASSQLSRNTEAFF. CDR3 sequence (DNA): TGCGCCAGCAGCCAATTGTCCAGAAACACTGAAGCTTTCTTT.

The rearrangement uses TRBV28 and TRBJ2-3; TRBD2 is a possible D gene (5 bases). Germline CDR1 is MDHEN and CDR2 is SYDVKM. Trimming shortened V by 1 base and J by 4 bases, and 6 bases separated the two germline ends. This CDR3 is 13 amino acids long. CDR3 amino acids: CASSLSGADTQYF. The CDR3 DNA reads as TGTGCCAGCAGTTTATCCGGGGCAGATACGCAGTATTTT.

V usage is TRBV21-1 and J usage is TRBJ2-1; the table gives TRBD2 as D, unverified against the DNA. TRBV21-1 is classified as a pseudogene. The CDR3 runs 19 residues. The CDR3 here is CASSKAPTYGGASYNEQFF. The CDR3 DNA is TGTGCCAGCAGCAAAGCACCAACCTATGGGGGGGCCTCCTACAATGAGCAGTTCTTC.

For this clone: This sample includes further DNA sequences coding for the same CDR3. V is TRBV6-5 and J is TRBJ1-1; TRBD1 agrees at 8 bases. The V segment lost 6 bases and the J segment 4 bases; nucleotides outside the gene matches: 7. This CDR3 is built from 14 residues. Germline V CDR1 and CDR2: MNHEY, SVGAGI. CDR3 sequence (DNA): TGTGCCAGCAGAGGCCAGGGGGCTGGCACTGAAGCTTTCTTT. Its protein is CASRGQGAGTEAFF.

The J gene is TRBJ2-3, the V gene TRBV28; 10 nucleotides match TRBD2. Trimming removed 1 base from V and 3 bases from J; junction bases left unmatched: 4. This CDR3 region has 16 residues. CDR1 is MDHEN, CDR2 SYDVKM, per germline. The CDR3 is CASSLSASGSTDTQYF. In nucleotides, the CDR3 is TGTGCCAGCAGTTTATCGGCTAGCGGGAGTACAGATACGCAGTATTTT.

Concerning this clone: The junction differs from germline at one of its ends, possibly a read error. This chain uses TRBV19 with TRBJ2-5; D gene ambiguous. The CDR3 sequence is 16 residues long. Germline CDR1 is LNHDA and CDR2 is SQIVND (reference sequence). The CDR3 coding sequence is TGTGCCGGTAGTCCCAGGTTCTCGAGCGACTTCAAGGCCCAGTACTTC. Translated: CAGSPRFSSDFKAQYF.

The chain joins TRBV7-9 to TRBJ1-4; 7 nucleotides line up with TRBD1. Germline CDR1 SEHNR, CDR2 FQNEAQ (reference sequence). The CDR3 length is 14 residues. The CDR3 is CAAGRDSSNEKLFF. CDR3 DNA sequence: TGTGCTGCGGGTAGGGACAGTTCGAATGAAAAACTGTTTTTT.

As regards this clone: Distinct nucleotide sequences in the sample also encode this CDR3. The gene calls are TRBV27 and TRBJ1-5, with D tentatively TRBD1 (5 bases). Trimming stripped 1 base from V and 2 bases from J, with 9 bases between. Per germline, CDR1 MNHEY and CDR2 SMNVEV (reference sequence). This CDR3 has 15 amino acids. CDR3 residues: CASSLLGGGNQPQHF. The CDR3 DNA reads TGTGCCAGCAGTTTATTGGGGGGTGGCAATCAGCCCCAGCATTTT.